One and the same sample provided the 17 T cell receptor beta chains below, sequenced in a study of blood T cell repertoires in COVID-19. Repertoires were generated with immunoSEQ multiplex PCR, while TCRdb's copy carries only in-frame clones and drops some. The sample lists roughly 100,000 clones, 85% occurring once. The sequencing sample was made of peripheral blood. The receptors here all came from a man aged 50-60 years with acute or convalescent COVID-19.

The chain is built from TRBV9 and TRBJ1-3, with 10 bases fitting TRBD1. Trimming at V came to 4 bases and at J to 2 bases, leaving 15 bases not matched to a gene. The CDR3 is 19 residues long. Germline CDR1 reads SGDLS; CDR2 reads YYNGEE. The CDR3 DNA follows: TGTGCCAGCAGCAAACAACTGAAGACCGGGACAGGGGCTGGAAACACCATATATTTT. It encodes CASSKQLKTGTGAGNTIYF.

This chain joins TRBV7-3 and TRBJ1-1; maybe TRBD1 (5 bases). Germline loops: CDR1 SGHTA, CDR2 FQGTGA. The CDR3 covers 13 residues. V was clipped by 5 bases and J by 11 bases, with 18 bases between them. The CDR3 coding sequence is TGTGCCAGCAGCCAGGAGTTTTCGGACATTGCTTTCTTT. Protein: CASSQEFSDIAFF.

The sample holds a few counts of this clone. The chain uses TRBV28 and TRBJ2-7, with 9 bases fitting TRBD1. Losses at the gene ends were 5 bases for V and 9 bases for J; bases not matched to a gene: 5. Germline V gives CDR1 MDHEN, CDR2 SYDVKM. The length of the CDR3 is 12 residues. The CDR3 DNA reads TGTGCCAGCAGTCACCCGGACAGGGGGCAGTACTTC. Protein product: CASSHPDRGQYF.

The rearrangement uses TRBV6-5 and TRBJ1-1, with a tentative D call TRBD1 (6 bases). Trimming shortened V by 2 bases and J by 8 bases, and 12 bases separated the two germline ends. There are 13 residues in the CDR3. CDR1 and CDR2 from the germline V gene are MNHEY and SVGAGI. The CDR3 sequence is CASSYHTGQEAFF. The CDR3 bases are TGTGCCAGCAGTTACCATACCGGACAGGAAGCTTTCTTT.

This clone is a singleton in its sample. A junction boundary mismatches the germline segment, possibly from a read error. The chain combines TRBV7-7 with TRBJ1-2; 11 nucleotides match TRBD1. CDR1 is SSHAT, CDR2 FNYEAQ, per germline (reference sequence). The CDR3 is made up of 15 amino acids. CDR3 loop: CASSSTGTGGRVYTF. CDR3 DNA sequence: TGTGCTAGCAGCTCAACCGGGACAGGGGGAAGGGTGTACACCTTC.

This chain connects TRBV27 to TRBJ2-3; 9 bases are a match to TRBD2. CDR3 length equals 16 residues. Germline lookup yields CDR1 MNHEY and CDR2 SMNVEV (reference sequence). V dropped 6 bases and J dropped 5; count of bases not matched to a gene: 12. DNA for the CDR3: TGTGCCAGCAGCTCTTTAGCGGGGGAGATCCTAGATACGCAGTATTTT. Translation gives CASSSLAGEILDTQYF.

The chain is built from TRBV7-9 and TRBJ1-2; D remains ambiguous. Looked up from germline, CDR1 is SEHNR and CDR2 is FQNEAQ (reference sequence). This CDR3 spans 15 amino acids. The V end lost 1 base, the J end lost 8 bases, and 17 bases lay between the germline ends. CDR3 sequence (DNA): TGTGCCAGCAGCTTAGGTCGAGGCACCCAAGGAGGCTACACCTTC. Its protein product is CASSLGRGTQGGYTF.

The rearrangement links TRBV11-2 to TRBJ2-7, with a tentative D call TRBD2 (6 bases). Trimming stripped 5 bases from V and 2 bases from J, with 16 bases between. The CDR3 runs 15 residues. Germline V CDR1 and CDR2: SGHAT, FQNNGV. This chain's CDR3 is CASSAGLQSTYEQYF. In DNA, the CDR3 is TGTGCCAGCAGCGCGGGACTCCAGTCAACCTACGAGCAGTACTTC. Full variable domain (rest looked up from reference TRBV11-2 and TRBJ2-7): EAGVAQSPRYKIIEKRQSVAFWCNPISGHATLYWYQQILGQGPKLLIQFQNNGVVDDSQLPKDRFSAERLKGVDSTLKIQPAKLEDSAVYLCASSAGLQSTYEQYFGPGTRLTVT.

The chain couples TRBV9 to TRBJ2-2, with D perhaps matching TRBD2 (6 bases). V lost 4 bases and J lost 1, with 11 bases in between. The CDR3 contains 15 residues. Germline V gene data show CDR1 as SGDLS and CDR2 as YYNGEE. Written as DNA, the CDR3 is TGTGCCAGCAGCCCTAGGGGACTGAACACCGGGGAGCTGTTTTTT. Encoded protein: CASSPRGLNTGELFF. Full variable domain (rest looked up from reference TRBV9 and TRBJ2-2): DSGVTQTPKHLITATGQRVTLRCSPRSGDLSVYWYQQSLDQGLQFLIQYYNGEERAKGNILERFSAQQFPDLHSELNLSSLELGDSALYFCASSPRGLNTGELFFGEGSRLTVL.

The chain uses TRBV5-1 and TRBJ1-1; no firm D call. Trimming removed 4 bases at V and 5 bases at J, with 18 bases between. Germline CDR1 and CDR2: SGHRS and YFSETQ. The CDR3 totals 15 residues. As DNA, the CDR3 is TGCGCCAGCAGCCAAGTGACCGAGGGAATTACTGAAGCTTTCTTT. Protein product: CASSQVTEGITEAFF.

This rearrangement joins TRBV11-2 to TRBJ2-5, with TRBD2 identical over 7 bases. Per germline, CDR1 SGHAT and CDR2 FQNNGV. The V and J ends lost 2 bases and 7 bases, in that order; junction bases with no gene match: 7. The CDR3 extends over 14 amino acids. CDR3 protein: CASSLSAGEGTQYF. In DNA form, the CDR3 reads TGTGCCAGCAGCTTATCGGCGGGGGAGGGGACCCAGTACTTC.

Only one count was recorded for this clone. The V and J genes are TRBV6-5 and TRBJ1-6, with D perhaps TRBD1 (6 bases). CDR3 length: 15 amino acids. The V gene's germline CDR1 is MNHEY and CDR2 SVGAGI. The ends were cut back, 6 bases at V and 6 bases at J, with 15 bases in the middle. CDR3 residues: CASSQTGLGNSPLHF. CDR3 in DNA: TGTGCCAGCAGCCAAACAGGGTTGGGTAATTCACCCCTCCACTTT.

This rearrangement joins TRBV10-3 to TRBJ1-3; weak D call: TRBD1 (5 bases). Trimming cost V 4 bases and J 2 bases, with 6 bases left between them. The CDR3 is made up of 13 amino acids. Per germline, CDR1 ENHRY and CDR2 SYGVKD. The CDR3 sequence is CAISVTAGNTIYF. CDR3 sequence (DNA): TGTGCCATCAGTGTGACAGCTGGAAACACCATATATTTT.

The rearrangement links TRBV11-2 to TRBJ2-7; D possibly corresponds to TRBD1 (5 bases). Deletions cut 0 bases from V and 2 bases from J, with 17 bases between. This CDR3 has 17 amino acids. From germline, CDR1 is SGHAT and CDR2 FQNNGV. The CDR3 DNA reads TGTGCCAGCAGCTTAGATTTGGGGCACCGAGTTACCTACGAGCAGTACTTC. Encoded protein: CASSLDLGHRVTYEQYF.

V is TRBV11-2 and J is TRBJ2-7, with a tentative D call TRBD1 (5 bases). CDR1 is SGHAT and CDR2 is FQNNGV in the germline V gene. V lost 1 base, J lost 2 bases, and 6 bases lay in between. CDR3 length: 13 amino acids. The CDR3 bases are TGTGCCAGCAGCTTAGTACAGGCCTACGAGCAGTACTTC. This sequence encodes CASSLVQAYEQYF.

The rearrangement uses TRBV19 and TRBJ1-6, with D perhaps TRBD1 (5 bases). CDR3 length: 14 residues. V was cut by 7 bases and J by 5 bases, with 12 bases left in between. Looked up from germline, CDR1 is LNHDA and CDR2 is SQIVND (reference sequence). CDR3 coding DNA: TGTGCCAGTACCGGGGGATTTGATAATTCACCCCTCCACTTT. This codes for CASTGGFDNSPLHF.

In this sample, this clone turned up a few times. V and J are TRBV7-9 and TRBJ2-1, with 7 bases identical to TRBD1. The trim removed 4 bases at V and 2 bases at J, leaving 11 bases unmatched. Germline V gene sequence: CDR1 SEHNR, CDR2 FQNEAQ (reference sequence). This CDR3 region has 17 residues. In DNA, the CDR3 is TGTGCCAGCAGCTCTACAGGGGCGAGGACTCCCTACAATGAGCAGTTCTTC. Its translation: CASSSTGARTPYNEQFF.